A selection of T cell receptor beta chains follows, all from one sample in a study of blood T cell repertoires in COVID-19. Only in-frame clones appear in the TCRdb table, and some are missing; sequencing was by immunoSEQ multiplex PCR. The sample consists of fewer than 300,000 clones, around 85% of them appearing once. What was sequenced was PBMCs or T cells enriched from blood (not recorded which). The receptors were gathered from a woman in her forties or fifties who had recovered from COVID-19. The CDR3 runs from the conserved cysteine through the conserved F or W. D genes are given only for firm matches. Size is stated for part of the rows, as once, few or many counts, or as a class when the clone is expanded.

D gene: TRBD1; clone size: -; J gene: TRBJ2-7; CDR3 length: 15; V gene: TRBV3-1/TRBV3-2; CDR3 DNA: TGTGCCAGCAGCCAATCCGGGACAGGGGGTTACGAGCAGTACTTC; CDR3 protein: CASSQSGTGGYEQYF
D gene: -; clone size: -; J gene: TRBJ2-3; CDR3 length: 12; V gene: TRBV19; CDR3 DNA: TGTGCCAGTAGTCCAAAGGGACTTACGCAGTATTTT; CDR3 protein: CASSPKGLTQYF
D gene: -; clone size: -; J gene: TRBJ1-1; CDR3 length: 15; V gene: TRBV7-8; CDR3 DNA: TGTGCCAGCAGCCGTACAGGGTCCGTCTTCACTGAAGCTTTCTTT; CDR3 protein: CASSRTGSVFTEAFF
D gene: TRBD1; clone size: -; J gene: TRBJ2-2; CDR3 length: 17; V gene: TRBV9; CDR3 DNA: TGTGCCAGCAGCACGACAGGGGTTGCTTTGAACACCGGGGAGCTGTTTTTT; CDR3 protein: CASSTTGVALNTGELFF
D gene: TRBD1; clone size: -; J gene: TRBJ1-5; CDR3 length: 15; V gene: TRBV19; CDR3 DNA: TGTGCCAGTACTAAGGACAGGGGCCGCAATCAGCCCCAGCATTTT; CDR3 protein: CASTKDRGRNQPQHF
D gene: TRBD1; clone size: -; J gene: TRBJ1-6; CDR3 length: 15; V gene: TRBV9; CDR3 DNA: TGTGCCAGCAGCGTCAATAACAGGGGCAATTCACCCCTCCACTTT; CDR3 protein: CASSVNNRGNSPLHF
D gene: -; clone size: -; J gene: TRBJ2-7; CDR3 length: 15; V gene: TRBV3-1/TRBV3-2; CDR3 DNA: TGTGCCAGCAGCCCAGGCGGAGCGTCACGACTAGAGCAGTACTTC; CDR3 protein: CASSPGGASRLEQYF
D gene: -; clone size: -; J gene: TRBJ2-7; CDR3 length: 13; V gene: TRBV29-1; CDR3 DNA: TGCAGCGTTGGAACAGGTTTGTCGTCCGAGCAGTACTTC; CDR3 protein: CSVGTGLSSEQYF
D gene: -; clone size: -; J gene: TRBJ1-2; CDR3 length: 14; V gene: TRBV30; CDR3 DNA: TGTGCCTGGAGTACCCCTTTCACAGGGAAGGGCTACACCTTC; CDR3 protein: CAWSTPFTGKGYTF
D gene: TRBD2; clone size: -; J gene: TRBJ2-3; CDR3 length: 14; V gene: TRBV5-1; CDR3 DNA: TGCGCCAGCAGCTTGACTAGCGGCACAGATACGCAGTATTTT; CDR3 protein: CASSLTSGTDTQYF
D gene: TRBD1; clone size: -; J gene: TRBJ2-4; CDR3 length: 13; V gene: TRBV30; CDR3 DNA: TGTGCCTGGAGCCCGGGACAGGAAAACATTCAGTACTTC; CDR3 protein: CAWSPGQENIQYF
D gene: -; clone size: -; J gene: TRBJ2-5; CDR3 length: 12; V gene: TRBV10-3; CDR3 DNA: TGTGCCATCAGTGGAGGGAAAGAGACCCAGTACTTC; CDR3 protein: CAISGGKETQYF
D gene: -; clone size: -; J gene: TRBJ2-2; CDR3 length: 13; V gene: TRBV4-3; CDR3 DNA: TGCGCCAGCAGGGACAGGAACACCGGGGAGCTGTTTTTT; CDR3 protein: CASRDRNTGELFF
D gene: -; clone size: -; J gene: TRBJ1-4; CDR3 length: 14; V gene: TRBV11-1; CDR3 DNA: TGTGCCAGCAGCTTTTGGGGCCTTAATGAAAAACTGTTTTTT; CDR3 protein: CASSFWGLNEKLFF
D gene: -; clone size: -; J gene: TRBJ1-2; CDR3 length: 13; V gene: TRBV19; CDR3 DNA: TGTGCCAGTAGTATATGGGGGCTGGATGGCTACACCTTC; CDR3 protein: CASSIWGLDGYTF
D gene: -; clone size: -; J gene: TRBJ1-2; CDR3 length: 15; V gene: TRBV18; CDR3 DNA: TGTGCCAGCTCACGAACGGGGGGACAAGACTATGGCTACACCTTC; CDR3 protein: CASSRTGGQDYGYTF
D gene: TRBD1; clone size: -; J gene: TRBJ2-4; CDR3 length: 15; V gene: TRBV6-5; CDR3 DNA: TGTGCCAGCAGTCCCGGCAGGGGGTCCGAGAGCATTCAGTACTTC; CDR3 protein: CASSPGRGSESIQYF
D gene: TRBD2; clone size: few; J gene: TRBJ2-1; CDR3 length: 15; V gene: TRBV19; CDR3 DNA: TGTGCCAGTAGTATAGGGTCCCTAGCGGGAAATGAGCAGTTCTTC; CDR3 protein: CASSIGSLAGNEQFF
D gene: -; clone size: -; J gene: TRBJ2-7; CDR3 length: 12; V gene: TRBV29-1; CDR3 DNA: TGCAGCGTTGCATACATCTCCTACGAGCAGTACTTC; CDR3 protein: CSVAYISYEQYF
D gene: TRBD2; clone size: -; J gene: TRBJ2-7; CDR3 length: 14; V gene: TRBV28; CDR3 DNA: TGTGCCAGCAGTTCGACTAGCGCGATCTACGAGCAGTACTTC; CDR3 protein: CASSSTSAIYEQYF
D gene: -; clone size: -; J gene: TRBJ2-3; CDR3 length: 13; V gene: TRBV7-9; CDR3 DNA: TGTGCCAGCAGTAGGAGTAGCACAGATACGCAGTATTTT; CDR3 protein: CASSRSSTDTQYF
D gene: -; clone size: -; J gene: TRBJ2-5; CDR3 length: 14; V gene: TRBV7-9; CDR3 DNA: TGTGCCAGCAGTTACGGGACTTCGGGGGAGACCCAGTACTTC; CDR3 protein: CASSYGTSGETQYF
D gene: -; clone size: once; J gene: TRBJ2-7; CDR3 length: 15; V gene: TRBV15; CDR3 DNA: TGTGCCACCAGCAGAATTACAGGGCTTTACTACGAGCAGTACTTC; CDR3 protein: CATSRITGLYYEQYF
D gene: -; clone size: -; J gene: TRBJ1-5; CDR3 length: 17; V gene: TRBV27; CDR3 DNA: TGTGCCAGCAGTTTAGTCTTAATTAAGGGGCACAATCAGCCCCAGCATTTT; CDR3 protein: CASSLVLIKGHNQPQHF
D gene: TRBD1; clone size: -; J gene: TRBJ1-1; CDR3 length: 14; V gene: TRBV5-1; CDR3 DNA: TGCGCCAGCAGCCCGCAGGGGGCGAACACTGAAGCTTTCTTT; CDR3 protein: CASSPQGANTEAFF
D gene: TRBD2; clone size: -; J gene: TRBJ2-1; CDR3 length: 13; V gene: TRBV29-1; CDR3 DNA: TGCAGCGTGACTAGCGGGAGTTTCGATGAGCAGTTCTTC; CDR3 protein: CSVTSGSFDEQFF
D gene: -; clone size: -; J gene: TRBJ1-1; CDR3 length: 15; V gene: TRBV5-1; CDR3 DNA: TGCGCCAGCAGCCGCAACCAGGGGTTAAGCACTGAAGCTTTCTTT; CDR3 protein: CASSRNQGLSTEAFF
D gene: -; clone size: once; J gene: TRBJ1-5; CDR3 length: 14; V gene: TRBV7-2; CDR3 DNA: TGTGCCAGCAGCTATGGGACATTGGGGCAGCCCCAGCATTTT; CDR3 protein: CASSYGTLGQPQHF
D gene: -; clone size: -; J gene: TRBJ1-2; CDR3 length: 16; V gene: TRBV2; CDR3 DNA: TGTGCCAGCAGTCCCACGTGGACAGCCTCTAACTATGGCTACACCTTC; CDR3 protein: CASSPTWTASNYGYTF
D gene: TRBD1; clone size: -; J gene: TRBJ2-7; CDR3 length: 15; V gene: TRBV19; CDR3 DNA: TGTGCCAGTAGTATGGCCGGGACAGGGAGCTACGAGCAGTACTTC; CDR3 protein: CASSMAGTGSYEQYF
D gene: -; clone size: -; J gene: TRBJ1-1; CDR3 length: 16; V gene: TRBV19; CDR3 DNA: TGTGCCAGTAGAATGGGGGGAGCGAGGATGAACACTGAAGCTTTCTTT; CDR3 protein: CASRMGGARMNTEAFF
D gene: -; clone size: -; J gene: TRBJ1-2; CDR3 length: 14; V gene: TRBV5-1; CDR3 DNA: TGCGCCAGCAGCTTGGAATTGGCAGGGGATGGCTACACCTTC; CDR3 protein: CASSLELAGDGYTF
D gene: TRBD2; clone size: -; J gene: TRBJ2-1; CDR3 length: 20; V gene: TRBV27; CDR3 DNA: TGTGCCAGCAGTCCGGGGACTAGCGGGTTTCGCGTCCTCTCCTACAATGAGCAGTTCTTC; CDR3 protein: CASSPGTSGFRVLSYNEQFF
D gene: -; clone size: -; J gene: TRBJ1-1; CDR3 length: 13; V gene: TRBV30; CDR3 DNA: TGTGCCTGGACAGGGGCTGTAAACACTGAAGCTTTCTTT; CDR3 protein: CAWTGAVNTEAFF
D gene: -; clone size: -; J gene: TRBJ1-1; CDR3 length: 15; V gene: TRBV5-1; CDR3 DNA: TGCGCCAGCAGCTTGGGTGAACAGATGAACACTGAAGCTTTCTTT; CDR3 protein: CASSLGEQMNTEAFF
D gene: -; clone size: -; J gene: TRBJ2-5; CDR3 length: 12; V gene: TRBV28; CDR3 DNA: TGTGCCAGCAGGGCCAGCGCCCAGACCCAGTACTTC; CDR3 protein: CASRASAQTQYF
D gene: TRBD1; clone size: -; J gene: TRBJ1-2; CDR3 length: 15; V gene: TRBV7-8; CDR3 DNA: TGTGCCAGCAGCGCCGGACAGGCGATGAACTATGGCTACACCTTC; CDR3 protein: CASSAGQAMNYGYTF
D gene: TRBD2; clone size: -; J gene: TRBJ2-5; CDR3 length: 17; V gene: TRBV28; CDR3 DNA: TGTGCCAGCAGTCGGACTAGCGGGGGAGAGTACCAAGAGACCCAGTACTTC; CDR3 protein: CASSRTSGGEYQETQYF
D gene: TRBD2; clone size: -; J gene: TRBJ2-1; CDR3 length: 16; V gene: TRBV2; CDR3 DNA: TGTGCCAGCAGTGAAGAGGGACTAGTGGTCGACAATGAGCAGTTCTTC; CDR3 protein: CASSEEGLVVDNEQFF
D gene: -; clone size: -; J gene: TRBJ1-1; CDR3 length: 13; V gene: TRBV28; CDR3 DNA: TGTGCCAGCAGTCCACAGGGGAACACTGAAGCTTTCTTT; CDR3 protein: CASSPQGNTEAFF
D gene: -; clone size: -; J gene: TRBJ1-4; CDR3 length: 14; V gene: TRBV2; CDR3 DNA: TGTGCCAGCAGTGAACTCCGTACTAATGAAAAACTGTTTTTT; CDR3 protein: CASSELRTNEKLFF
D gene: TRBD1; clone size: -; J gene: TRBJ1-2; CDR3 length: 14; V gene: TRBV29-1; CDR3 DNA: TGCAGCGTTGAAGATCTTTGGCAGGGGGCCGGCTACACCTTC; CDR3 protein: CSVEDLWQGAGYTF
D gene: -; clone size: -; J gene: TRBJ1-5; CDR3 length: 16; V gene: TRBV19; CDR3 DNA: TGTGCCAGTAGTATCCCGTGGGGGCGGAGTAATCAGCCCCAGCATTTT; CDR3 protein: CASSIPWGRSNQPQHF
D gene: TRBD1; clone size: -; J gene: TRBJ2-7; CDR3 length: 15; V gene: TRBV11-2; CDR3 DNA: TGTGCCAGCAGCTTCCGACAGGGCAACTACTACGAGCAGTACTTC; CDR3 protein: CASSFRQGNYYEQYF
D gene: -; clone size: -; J gene: TRBJ2-3; CDR3 length: 15; V gene: TRBV12-2; CDR3 DNA: TGTGCAAGTCGCTTAGACAGGGGTTACACAGATACGCAGTATTTT; CDR3 protein: CASRLDRGYTDTQYF
D gene: TRBD2; clone size: -; J gene: TRBJ2-2; CDR3 length: 22; V gene: TRBV3-1/TRBV3-2; CDR3 DNA: TGTGCCAGCAGCCAAGAATGGGGGTTCCAGACTAGCGGGAGGGAGGGATCCGGGGAGCTGTTTTTT; CDR3 protein: CASSQEWGFQTSGREGSGELFF
D gene: TRBD1; clone size: -; J gene: TRBJ1-1; CDR3 length: 14; V gene: TRBV7-9; CDR3 DNA: TGTGCCAGCAGCTTAGCAAGACAGGGTGCCGTAGCTTTCTTT; CDR3 protein: CASSLARQGAVAFF
D gene: TRBD1; clone size: -; J gene: TRBJ1-2; CDR3 length: 16; V gene: TRBV28; CDR3 DNA: TGTGCCAGCAGGCTCGACAGGGCCGCTTCTAACTATGGCTACACCTTC; CDR3 protein: CASRLDRAASNYGYTF
D gene: -; clone size: -; J gene: TRBJ1-2; CDR3 length: 13; V gene: TRBV7-9; CDR3 DNA: TGTGCCAGCAGCCCCGGACAGCCCAGTGGCTACACCTTC; CDR3 protein: CASSPGQPSGYTF
D gene: -; clone size: -; J gene: TRBJ1-2; CDR3 length: 13; V gene: TRBV11-2; CDR3 DNA: TGTGCCAGCAGCTTAGGCGTAGTTTATGGCTACACCTTC; CDR3 protein: CASSLGVVYGYTF
D gene: -; clone size: -; J gene: TRBJ2-1; CDR3 length: 14; V gene: TRBV29-1; CDR3 DNA: TGCAGCGCGGGGGGGACAGGGCCCCGCAGTGGGCAGTTCTTC; CDR3 protein: CSAGGTGPRSGQFF
D gene: TRBD1; clone size: -; J gene: TRBJ2-5; CDR3 length: 13; V gene: TRBV27; CDR3 DNA: TGTGCCAGCAGCCTACTTGGGCAGGGGGCTCGGTACTTC; CDR3 protein: CASSLLGQGARYF
D gene: TRBD1; clone size: -; J gene: TRBJ1-4; CDR3 length: 16; V gene: TRBV28; CDR3 DNA: TGTGCCAGCAGCCCTCAGGGGGCAAAGAGAGTTGAAAAACTGTTTTTT; CDR3 protein: CASSPQGAKRVEKLFF
D gene: -; clone size: -; J gene: TRBJ1-2; CDR3 length: 14; V gene: TRBV5-1; CDR3 DNA: TGCGCCAGCAGCTTGCGGGGCGGGATCTATGGCTACACCTTC; CDR3 protein: CASSLRGGIYGYTF
D gene: -; clone size: once; J gene: TRBJ1-5; CDR3 length: 15; V gene: TRBV7-6; CDR3 DNA: TGTGCCAGCAGCTCGAGGGCGGGGTCGGATCAGCCCCAGCATTTT; CDR3 protein: CASSSRAGSDQPQHF
D gene: -; clone size: -; J gene: TRBJ2-7; CDR3 length: 13; V gene: TRBV28; CDR3 DNA: TGTGCCAGCACCTGGGGGACACACTACGAGCAGTACTTC; CDR3 protein: CASTWGTHYEQYF
D gene: -; clone size: -; J gene: TRBJ1-1; CDR3 length: 15; V gene: TRBV16; CDR3 DNA: TGTGCCACATTACAATGGGGGGATTTGAACACTGAAGCTTTCTTT; CDR3 protein: CATLQWGDLNTEAFF